The 16 T cell receptor beta chains reported below all come from one sample, sequenced in a study of blood T cells in healthy people across ages. It was with a sample-barcoded 5' primer and a J-beta primer mix that a second PCR of roughly 7 to 12 cycles was run. TCRdb fed the 5' RACE reads into MiXCR, producing one record per CDR3 protein. The sample carries some 1,500,000 distinct CDR3 sequences, approximately 43% recorded once. Specimen: blood. Every receptor here comes from a woman aged 18-29 years in good health.

This clonotype was detected a few times. This rearrangement joins TRBV12-3 or TRBV12-4 to TRBJ2-1; TRBD2 agrees at 9 bases. Matching the DNA end better, TRBJ2-7 makes the J call doubtful. The CDR3 spans 16 residues. CDR3 loop: CASSSDLGLAHNEQYF. DNA for the CDR3: TGTGCCAGCAGTTCAGACCTGGGACTAGCCCACAATGAGCAGTACTTC.

This clonotype was counted a few times. DNA for the CDR3: TGTGCCAGCAGAAGGCTAGATTCCTACAATGAGCAGTACTTC. Residues: CASRRLDSYNEQYF. The chain couples TRBV12-3 or TRBV12-4 to TRBJ2-1; D gene unclear. The J call is uncertain, as TRBJ2-7 better fits the DNA end. There are 14 residues in the CDR3.

The chain carries TRBV6-2 or TRBV6-3 and TRBJ2-3, with D unclear. CDR1 is MNHEY, CDR2 SVGEGT, per germline. Trimming left V 6 bases short and J 9 bases short, with 10 bases between. The CDR3 totals 11 residues. The CDR3 region has the DNA TGTGCCAGCAGCCCCTTTGGAACGCAGTATTTT. This translates into CASSPFGTQYF.

The V and J genes are TRBV6-2 or TRBV6-3 and TRBJ2-5; D is possibly TRBD2 (5 bases). The J call could be wrong; TRBJ2-7 is a better fit for the DNA end. The V gene's germline CDR1 is MNHEY and CDR2 SVGEGT. This CDR3 is built from 13 residues. The CDR3 DNA is TGTGCCAGCACGCGCGGGCCAGACTACGAGCAGTACTTC. Translated, it gives CASTRGPDYEQYF.

In its sample, this clonotype was seen a few times. The chain employs TRBV28 and TRBJ2-7, with 14 nucleotides matching TRBD2. Trimming at V came to 8 bases and at J to 2 bases, leaving 2 bases not matched to a gene. This CDR3 is built from 14 residues. CDR1 is MDHEN, CDR2 SYDVKM, per germline. CDR3 bases: TGTGCCAGCTGGACTAGCGGGAGGACCTACGAGCAGTACTTC. It encodes CASWTSGRTYEQYF.

A few counts support this clonotype. The rearrangement uses TRBV12-5 and TRBJ2-5, with 8 nucleotides matching TRBD1. V shed 4 bases and J 1 base; nucleotides not matched to a gene: 2. This CDR3 is built from 14 residues. Germline V CDR1 and CDR2: LGHNT, FRNRAP. CDR3 residues: CASGWTGPQETQYF. The CDR3 region has the DNA TGTGCTAGTGGTTGGACAGGGCCCCAAGAGACCCAGTACTTC. The full variable domain, its missing parts supplied by reference TRBV12-5 and TRBJ2-5, is DARVTQTPRHKVTEMGQEVTMRCQPILGHNTVFWYRQTMMQGLELLAYFRNRAPLDDSGMPKDRFSAEMPDATLATLKIQPSEPRDSAVYFCASGWTGPQETQYFGPGTRLLVL.

This clonotype was counted only a few times. The gene calls are TRBV27 and TRBJ2-1, with TRBD2 as a possible D gene (6 bases). Germline-derived CDR1 and CDR2 are MNHEY and SMNVEV (reference sequence). The ends were cut back, 2 bases at V and 8 bases at J, with 16 bases in the middle. This CDR3 region has 15 residues. This chain's CDR3 is CASSLSAGSLDEQFF. The CDR3 coding sequence is TGTGCCAGCAGTTTAAGTGCGGGGAGCCTGGATGAGCAGTTCTTC.

This rearrangement joins TRBV6-5 to TRBJ2-1; 7 positions agree with TRBD1. V shed 3 bases, J shed 7 bases, and the junction held 6 bases outside the gene matches. The CDR3 sequence is 14 residues long. Looked up from germline, CDR1 is MNHEY and CDR2 is SVGAGI. The CDR3 nucleotides read TGTGCCAGCAGTTATACAGGGGAGTCAAATGAGCAGTTCTTC. Encoded protein: CASSYTGESNEQFF.

The chain couples TRBV20-1 to TRBJ2-4; 9 positions match TRBD1. The CDR3 covers 13 residues. Losses at the gene ends were 4 bases for V and 9 bases for J; bases not matched to a gene: 7. The germline CDR1 and CDR2 sequences are DFQATT and SNEGSKA (reference sequence). Written as DNA, the CDR3 is TGCAGTGCTAATCCCCGGACAGGGGCCATTCAGTACTTC. Its protein product is CSANPRTGAIQYF.

The genes are TRBV29-1 and TRBJ2-1, with TRBD1 as a possible D gene (5 bases). The V gene's germline CDR1 is SQVTM and CDR2 ANQGSEA. The CDR3 spans 15 residues. V was clipped by 7 bases and J by 4 bases, with 20 bases between them. The CDR3 bases are TGCAGCGGCCGACAGCGTCGCCTAGGGTACAATGAGCAGTTCTTC. Residues: CSGRQRRLGYNEQFF.

The J gene is TRBJ2-7, the V gene TRBV7-2; the D gene is possibly TRBD2 (5 bases). Trimming pared 2 bases from V and 5 bases from J, leaving 16 bases between. The germline gives CDR1 SGHTA, CDR2 FQGNSA. The CDR3 has 15 residues. CDR3 nucleotides: TGTGCCAGCAGCTTATCCCGGTCGGGGAGTCACGAGCAGTACTTC. Translated: CASSLSRSGSHEQYF.

The rearrangement uses TRBV7-9 and TRBJ1-3; D not resolved. Between the trimmed V and J ends, which lost 5 bases and 1 base, there was a span of 15 bases. Germline V CDR1 and CDR2: SEHNR, FQNEAQ (reference sequence). The CDR3 is made up of 16 amino acids. CDR3 region: CASSPPVVGSGNTIYF. In DNA, the CDR3 is TGTGCCAGCAGCCCCCCTGTTGTCGGGTCTGGAAACACCATATATTTT.

This clonotype was seen only a few times. The chain's CDR3 is CASSHGTSGRRSIQYF. The CDR3 DNA sequence: TGCGCCAGCAGCCACGGGACTAGCGGGAGAAGGAGCATTCAGTACTTC. The V and J genes are TRBV4-3 and TRBJ2-7; TRBD2 matches 14 bases. TRBJ2-4 explains the end of the DNA better; the J call may be wrong. The CDR3 is made up of 16 amino acids. Germline CDR1 LGHNA, CDR2 YSLEER.

This clonotype came up many times. CDR3 amino acids: CSAPLTEQREKLFF. The CDR3 nucleotides read TGCAGTGCTCCCTTGACAGAACAACGGGAAAAACTGTTTTTT. The rearrangement uses TRBV20-1 and TRBJ1-4; D might be TRBD1 (5 bases). Germline V gene lookup returns CDR1 DFQATT and CDR2 SNEGSKA (reference sequence). V dropped 5 bases and J dropped 8 bases, with 18 bases sitting between them. CDR3 length: 14 amino acids.

This clonotype was seen more than once but under ten times. The chain employs TRBV12-5 and TRBJ2-3; TRBD2 is a possible D gene (6 bases). Germline loops: CDR1 LGHNT, CDR2 FRNRAP. CDR3 size: 16 residues. The ends were cut back, 6 bases at V and 0 bases at J, with 16 bases in the middle. The CDR3 loop reads CASGSLSGDSTDTQYF. CDR3 sequence (DNA): TGTGCTAGTGGCAGCCTTAGCGGAGATAGCACAGATACGCAGTATTTT.

The chain recombines TRBV4-2 with TRBJ2-1; D not resolved. The CDR3 has 14 amino acids. The V end lost 0 bases, the J end lost 9 bases, and 12 bases lay between the germline ends. Germline CDR1 reads LGHNA; CDR2 reads YNFKEQ. The CDR3 region has the DNA TGTGCCAGCAGCCAAGATAACGGACGGGTTGAGCAGTTCTTC. It specifies CASSQDNGRVEQFF.